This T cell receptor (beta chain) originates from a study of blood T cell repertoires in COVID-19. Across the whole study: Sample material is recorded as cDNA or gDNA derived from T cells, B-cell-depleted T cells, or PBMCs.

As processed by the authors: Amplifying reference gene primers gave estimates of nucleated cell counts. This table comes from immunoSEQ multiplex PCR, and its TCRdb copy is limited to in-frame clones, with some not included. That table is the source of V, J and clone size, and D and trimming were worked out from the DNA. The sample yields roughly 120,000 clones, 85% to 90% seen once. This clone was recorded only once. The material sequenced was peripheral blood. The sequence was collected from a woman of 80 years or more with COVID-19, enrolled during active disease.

CDR3 DNA: TGTGCCAGTAGTACGGGTACGAACACCGGGGAGCTGTTTTTT. It translates to CASSTGTNTGELFF. The V call is TRBV19, the J call TRBJ2-2; D uncertain. Trimming cost V 4 bases and J 0 bases, with 6 bases left between them. Germline-derived CDR1 and CDR2 are LNHDA and SQIVND (reference sequence). The CDR3 spans 14 residues. The whole variable domain, remainder taken from reference TRBV19 and TRBJ2-2, is DGGITQSPKYLFRKEGQNVTLSCEQNLNHDAMYWYRQDPGQGLRLIYYSQIVNDFQKGDIAEGYSVSREKKESFPLTVTSAQKNPTAFYLCASSTGTNTGELFFGEGSRLTVL.